Relative to its sample, the clone carrying this T cell receptor beta chain is large. Its antigen is unidentified. The source of the sample is a study of vaccination effects on CD4 cells after COVID-19. Study conclusions and caveats: Long after vaccination, the clones induced by infection and by vaccine shrank markedly in size. Limitations: small convalescent group and missing early post-infection timepoints.

This table comes from immunoSEQ multiplex PCR, and its TCRdb copy is limited to in-frame clones, with some not included. There are some 25,000 clones in the sample; approximately 70% occur only once, and approximately 12% lies in the top ten. In the ViraFEST assay, antigen-specific CD4+ clonotypes were identified by expansion after peptide-pool stimulation. The authors isolated CD4+ T cells after around 10 days of culture. Among the vaccine recipients, none had a prior SARS-CoV-2 infection, and nucleocapsid antibodies were negative. IL-2 at about 9.7 IU/ml and peptides at 8 to 10 ug/ml were added to cultured PBMC, around 2 million per well. Cultures got half-medium changes with IL-2 on days 3 and 7. V lost 3 bases and J lost 7, with 10 bases in between. The germline CDR1 and CDR2 sequences are LGHDT and YNNKEL (reference sequence). The CDR3 consists of 14 residues.

This specimen was CD4+ T cells from PBMCs cultured with HCoV-OC43 spike peptides, taken before COVID-19 vaccination. Indicated subset: HCoV-OC43 spike overlapping peptide pool stimulation. The chain carries TRBV3-1 (or the pseudogene TRBV3-2) and TRBJ1-6; D gene unclear. The TCR sequence derives from a human donor who received a COVID-19 vaccine. CDR3 nucleotide sequence: TGTGCCAGCAGCCAGCTCCTGGAGAATTCACCCCTCCACTTT. This translates into CASSQLLENSPLHF.